These 27 T cell receptor beta chains came from one sample sequenced in a study of cytomegalovirus exposure and HLA in healthy donors. PCR amplification relied on 60 Vbeta primers (plus 13 Jbeta primers). The table came from immunoSEQ multiplex PCR; TCRdb's copy has only in-frame clones and leaves some out. The sample yields 160,000 or so clones, roughly three quarters seen once. Sequencing was done on a sample of PBMCs. All receptors come from a woman between 35 and 50 years old in good health and CMV-seropositive.

The V call is TRBV28, the J call TRBJ2-7; D is perhaps TRBD2 (6 bases). The V gene's germline CDR1 is MDHEN and CDR2 SYDVKM. Trimming took off 6 bases at V and 6 bases at J, with 15 bases between the two ends. This CDR3 has 13 amino acids. The CDR3 sequence is CASRGGAESEQYF. The DNA for the CDR3 is TGTGCCAGCAGGGGCGGGGCCGAATCCGAGCAGTACTTC.

V is TRBV4-1 and J is TRBJ2-1; D is perhaps TRBD1 (6 bases). The CDR3 is made up of 17 amino acids. Trimming removed 4 bases from V and 2 bases from J, with 18 bases in between. Looked up from germline, CDR1 is MGHRA and CDR2 is YSYEKL. DNA of the CDR3: TGCGCCAGCAGCCCCAGGGACATCAGGAACCCCTACAATGAGCAGTTCTTC. Translating it yields CASSPRDIRNPYNEQFF.

This rearrangement joins TRBV7-3 to TRBJ2-7, with D possibly matching TRBD2 (7 bases). The CDR3 loop spans 17 amino acids. V lost 1 base and J 2 bases, leaving 18 bases between the germline ends. Germline V gene lookup returns CDR1 SGHTA and CDR2 FQGTGA. CDR3 DNA: TGTGCCAGCAGCTTAAAGGGGGGACTAATGCCGACCTACGAGCAGTACTTC. This translates into CASSLKGGLMPTYEQYF. Supplemented by reference TRBV7-3 and TRBJ2-7, the full variable domain reads GAGVSQTPSNKVTEKGKYVELRCDPISGHTALYWYRQSLGQGPEFLIYFQGTGAADDSGLPNDRFFAVRPEGSVSTLKIQRTERGDSAVYLCASSLKGGLMPTYEQYFGPGTRLTVT.

This clone was found a few times. The chain combines TRBV2 with TRBJ2-7, with D possibly being TRBD2 (6 bases). Germline V gene data show CDR1 as SNHLY and CDR2 as FYNNEI. This CDR3 has 13 residues. Trimming cost V 8 bases and J 0 bases, with 11 bases left between them. In DNA, the CDR3 is TGTGCCAGCGCCGACGGGGGCTCCTACGAGCAGTACTTC. Encoded protein: CASADGGSYEQYF.

V gene TRBV30 combines with J gene TRBJ2-7; 9 bases fit TRBD1. The germline V gene encodes CDR1 GTSNPN and CDR2 SVGIG (reference sequence). This CDR3 region has 11 residues. Trimming cost V 5 bases and J 4 bases; bases outside gene matches: 0. The CDR3 protein is CAWGQGYEQYF. DNA for the CDR3: TGTGCCTGGGGACAGGGGTACGAGCAGTACTTC.

V and J are TRBV18 and TRBJ1-1, with D perhaps matching TRBD1 (6 bases). Germline V gives CDR1 KGHSH, CDR2 LQKENI. The V end lost 6 bases, the J end lost 0 bases, and 20 bases lay between the germline ends. CDR3 length: 17 amino acids. In DNA, the CDR3 is TGTGCCAGCTCCTCCGGGACACCTAAATTAGTGAACACTGAAGCTTTCTTT. Protein: CASSSGTPKLVNTEAFF.

This clone was seen more than once but under ten times. V and J are TRBV7-8 and TRBJ1-2; perhaps TRBD1 as D (6 bases). CDR1 is SGHVS and CDR2 is FQNEAQ in the germline V gene. Deletions cut 6 bases from V and 4 bases from J, with 12 bases between. CDR3 length: 13 residues. CDR3 sequence reads: CASRSGDSYGYTF. In DNA, the CDR3 is TGTGCCAGCAGATCAGGGGATTCCTATGGCTACACCTTC.

The V gene is TRBV7-2, the J gene TRBJ1-1; D is unclear. V lost 3 bases to trimming and J lost 4 bases, with 12 bases between them. The CDR3 contains 14 residues. CDR1 and CDR2 from the germline V gene are SGHTA and FQGNSA. The CDR3 is CASSLGPDITEAFF. In DNA form, the CDR3 reads TGTGCCAGCAGCTTGGGTCCAGACATCACTGAAGCTTTCTTT.

This clone was detected a few times. J is TRBJ1-1 and V is TRBV27; 9 bases are shared with TRBD1. The trim removed 6 bases at V and 8 bases at J, leaving 10 bases unmatched. The CDR3 extends over 14 amino acids. The germline V gene encodes CDR1 MNHEY and CDR2 SMNVEV (reference sequence). CDR3 sequence (DNA): TGTGCCAGCAGACGTCCGGGACAGGGAACCGAAGCTTTCTTT. Protein: CASRRPGQGTEAFF.

The chain employs TRBV7-2 and TRBJ1-1; 7 bases map to TRBD1. Germline assignment: CDR1 SGHTA and CDR2 FQGNSA. Unmatched junction bases numbered 3, after V lost 3 bases and J lost 5 bases. The CDR3 has 13 amino acids. CDR3: CASSFGTETEAFF. The CDR3 region has the DNA TGTGCCAGCAGCTTCGGGACAGAGACTGAAGCTTTCTTT.

The gene calls are TRBV5-1 and TRBJ1-1; no definite D call. V lost 0 bases and J 2 bases, leaving 8 bases between the germline ends. The CDR3 covers 14 residues. Germline assignment: CDR1 SGHRS and CDR2 YFSETQ. The CDR3 here is CASSLDQTNTEAFF. The CDR3 nucleotides are TGCGCCAGCAGCTTGGACCAAACAAACACTGAAGCTTTCTTT.

This clone showed up just a few times. This chain joins TRBV9 and TRBJ1-6; D might be TRBD1 (5 bases). CDR3 size: 15 residues. Germline V gene data show CDR1 as SGDLS and CDR2 as YYNGEE. V was trimmed by 2 bases and J by 3 bases, leaving 9 bases between them. The CDR3 protein is CASSVDTGYNSPLHF. The CDR3 DNA is TGTGCCAGCAGCGTCGATACAGGCTATAATTCACCCCTCCACTTT. Drawing the rest from reference TRBV9 and TRBJ1-6, the complete variable domain is DSGVTQTPKHLITATGQRVTLRCSPRSGDLSVYWYQQSLDQGLQFLIQYYNGEERAKGNILERFSAQQFPDLHSELNLSSLELGDSALYFCASSVDTGYNSPLHFGNGTRLTVT.

This clone was detected once. The same CDR3 arises from other DNA sequences in this sample as well. The genes are TRBV5-4 and TRBJ1-1; D is perhaps TRBD1 (6 bases). Germline CDR1 and CDR2: SGHNT and YYREEE (reference sequence). V lost 4 bases and J lost 6, with 13 bases in between. The CDR3 is made up of 13 amino acids. The CDR3 reads CASSPGVAAEAFF. The DNA for the CDR3 is TGTGCCAGCAGCCCAGGGGTCGCCGCTGAAGCTTTCTTT.

J is TRBJ2-7 and V is TRBV19, with 9 bases fitting TRBD2. V lost 6 bases to trimming and J lost 3 bases; unmatched junction nucleotides: 12. Germline CDR1 is LNHDA and CDR2 is SQIVND (reference sequence). The CDR3 extends over 16 amino acids. The CDR3 sequence: CASSEVAGVNNYEQYF. DNA of the CDR3: TGTGCCAGTAGCGAGGTAGCGGGGGTGAACAACTACGAGCAGTACTTC. The whole variable domain, filled in from reference TRBV19 and TRBJ2-7, reads DGGITQSPKYLFRKEGQNVTLSCEQNLNHDAMYWYRQDPGQGLRLIYYSQIVNDFQKGDIAEGYSVSREKKESFPLTVTSAQKNPTAFYLCASSEVAGVNNYEQYFGPGTRLTVT.

This clone was seen only a few times. The rearrangement uses TRBV9 and TRBJ1-2; D is unclear. Germline V gene lookup returns CDR1 SGDLS and CDR2 YYNGEE. CDR3 length equals 13 residues. Trimming stripped 4 bases from V and 2 bases from J, with 9 bases between. CDR3: CASSLDWNYGYTF. The CDR3 nucleotides are TGTGCCAGCAGCTTGGACTGGAACTATGGCTACACCTTC.

This clone turned up a few times. The V and J genes are TRBV6-1 and TRBJ1-2, with 10 nucleotides matching TRBD1. The CDR3 contains 16 residues. Per the germline V gene, CDR1 is MNHNS and CDR2 is SASEGT. V trimming: 0 bases; J trimming: 3 bases; junction bases outside the gene matches: 4. CDR3 amino acids: CASSEAYGTGDYGYTF. The CDR3, as DNA: TGTGCCAGCAGTGAAGCTTACGGGACAGGGGACTATGGCTACACCTTC.

The rearrangement joins TRBV2 to TRBJ1-6; 9 nucleotides line up with TRBD1. This CDR3 is built from 16 residues. Germline trimming cut 8 bases from V and 8 bases from J; bases unmatched to any gene: 13. Germline CDR1 SNHLY, CDR2 FYNNEI. This chain's CDR3 is CASYPGQGVRYSPLHF. The CDR3 bases are TGTGCCAGCTATCCGGGACAGGGAGTAAGGTATTCACCCCTCCACTTT.

There are many counts of this clone. The V call is TRBV29-1, the J call TRBJ1-1; D ambiguous. CDR3 length: 14 amino acids. The V gene's germline CDR1 is SQVTM and CDR2 ANQGSEA. Between the trimmed V and J ends, which lost 5 bases and 4 bases, there was a span of 17 bases. The CDR3 loop reads CSVLSGSFSTEAFF. The CDR3 DNA follows: TGCAGCGTTTTGTCAGGATCATTTAGCACTGAAGCTTTCTTT. The variable domain in full, completed from reference TRBV29-1 and TRBJ1-1, reads SAVISQKPSRDICQRGTSLTIQCQVDSQVTMMFWYRQQPGQSLTLIATANQGSEATYESGFVIDKFPISRPNLTFSTLTVSNMSPEDSSIYLCSVLSGSFSTEAFFGQGTRLTVV.

This chain links TRBV7-2 with TRBJ2-2; no definite D call. Trimming pared 6 bases from V and 4 bases from J, leaving 12 bases between. The CDR3 is made up of 14 amino acids. Germline CDR1 SGHTA, CDR2 FQGNSA. The CDR3 nucleotides are TGTGCCAGCAGGTCCGGAGCCCTCACCGGGGAGCTGTTTTTT. Translated: CASRSGALTGELFF. Full variable domain (missing parts from reference TRBV7-2 and TRBJ2-2): GAGVSQSPSNKVTEKGKDVELRCDPISGHTALYWYRQSLGQGLEFLIYFQGNSAPDKSGLPSDRFSAERTGGSVSTLTIQRTQQEDSAVYLCASRSGALTGELFFGEGSRLTVL.

This clone was recorded only once. DNA of the CDR3: TGTGCCAGCAGCTTAGTTAGCACTGAAGCTTTCTTT. This encodes CASSLVSTEAFF. The chain couples TRBV5-5 to TRBJ1-1; D gene ambiguous. The V and J ends lost 2 bases and 4 bases respectively, with 6 bases between them. The germline V gene has CDR1 SGHKS and CDR2 YYEKEE (reference sequence). The CDR3 is made up of 12 amino acids.

This sequence joins TRBV19 and TRBJ1-1; D ambiguous. Germline CDR1 reads LNHDA; CDR2 reads SQIVND (reference sequence). This CDR3 comprises 10 residues. Trimming removed 9 bases at V and 8 bases at J, with 10 bases between. The CDR3 DNA reads as TGTGCCAGCGGTACTATCGAAGCTTTCTTT. Its translation: CASGTIEAFF.

V gene TRBV7-8 combines with J gene TRBJ1-2, with 7 nucleotides matching TRBD1. CDR1 is SGHVS and CDR2 is FQNEAQ in the germline V gene. The CDR3 sequence is 14 residues long. Germline trimming cut 5 bases from V and 5 bases from J; bases unmatched to any gene: 8. In DNA, the CDR3 is TGTGCCAGCAGCGGACAGGAGGGCCTGTATGGCTACACCTTC. Amino acid sequence: CASSGQEGLYGYTF.

V usage is TRBV9 and J usage is TRBJ2-5; D is perhaps TRBD1 (5 bases). This CDR3 spans 13 amino acids. Germline V gives CDR1 SGDLS, CDR2 YYNGEE. The V and J ends lost 0 bases and 11 bases respectively, with 14 bases between them. In DNA, the CDR3 is TGTGCCAGCAGCGTAGGGACACTAACAGAGCAGTACTTC. Translation gives CASSVGTLTEQYF.

This clone showed up just once. The V call is TRBV5-1, the J call TRBJ1-4; TRBD1 matches at 8 bases. CDR3 length equals 15 residues. With 4 bases clipped from V and 0 bases from J, the junction kept 2 bases outside the gene matches. Germline V gene lookup returns CDR1 SGHRS and CDR2 YFSETQ. CDR3 DNA: TGCGCCAGCAGCCAGGGGGCGACAACTAATGAAAAACTGTTTTTT. Translating gives CASSQGATTNEKLFF.

The J gene is TRBJ1-1, the V gene TRBV18, with 12 bases that match TRBD1. Per germline, CDR1 KGHSH and CDR2 LQKENI. After removal of 3 bases from V and 4 bases from J, the junction contained 6 bases not matched to a gene. The length of the CDR3 is 16 residues. The CDR3: CASSPIGTGGGTEAFF. DNA of the CDR3: TGTGCCAGCTCACCCATCGGGACAGGGGGCGGCACTGAAGCTTTCTTT.

The chain recombines TRBV2 with TRBJ1-6; 11 bases map to TRBD1. The CDR3 consists of 14 residues. Looked up from germline, CDR1 is SNHLY and CDR2 is FYNNEI. V was clipped by 6 bases and J by 9 bases; unmatched bases: 4. CDR3 DNA sequence: TGTGCCAGCAGGGGACAGGGGGAAGGTTCACCCCTCCACTTT. Amino acids: CASRGQGEGSPLHF.

In its sample, this clone was seen a few times. This chain links TRBV27 with TRBJ1-5; D remains ambiguous. Germline V gene sequence: CDR1 MNHEY, CDR2 SMNVEV (reference sequence). Deletions cut 5 bases from V and 4 bases from J, with 9 bases between. This CDR3 comprises 13 residues. The CDR3 region is CASSPSLNQPQHF. CDR3 in DNA: TGTGCCAGCAGTCCCTCCCTTAATCAGCCCCAGCATTTT.